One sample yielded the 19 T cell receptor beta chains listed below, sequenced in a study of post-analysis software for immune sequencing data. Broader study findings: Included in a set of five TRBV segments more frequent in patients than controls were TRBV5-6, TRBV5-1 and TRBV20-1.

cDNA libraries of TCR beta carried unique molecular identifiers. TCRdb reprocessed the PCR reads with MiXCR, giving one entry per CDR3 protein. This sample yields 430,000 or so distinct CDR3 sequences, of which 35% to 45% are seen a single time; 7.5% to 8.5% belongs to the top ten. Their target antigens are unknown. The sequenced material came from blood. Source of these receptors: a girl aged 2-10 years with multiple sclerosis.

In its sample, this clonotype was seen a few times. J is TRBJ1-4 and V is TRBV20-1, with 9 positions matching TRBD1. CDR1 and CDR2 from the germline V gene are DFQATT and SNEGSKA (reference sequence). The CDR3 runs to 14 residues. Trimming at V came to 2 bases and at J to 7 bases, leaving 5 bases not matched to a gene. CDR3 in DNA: TGCAGTGCTAGATCCCGGGACAGGGTTGAAAAACTGTTTTTT. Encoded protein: CSARSRDRVEKLFF.

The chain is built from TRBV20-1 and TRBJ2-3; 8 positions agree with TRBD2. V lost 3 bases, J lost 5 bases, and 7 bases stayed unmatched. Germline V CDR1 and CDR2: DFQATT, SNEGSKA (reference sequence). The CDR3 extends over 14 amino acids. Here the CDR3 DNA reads TGCAGTGCTAGGTCCGGGGGGGCGGGAGATACGCAGTATTTT. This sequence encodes CSARSGGAGDTQYF.

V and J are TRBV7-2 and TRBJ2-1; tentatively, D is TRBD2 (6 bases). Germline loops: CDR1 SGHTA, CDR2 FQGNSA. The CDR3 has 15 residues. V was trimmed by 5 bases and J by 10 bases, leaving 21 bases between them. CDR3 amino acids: CASSPPPGTSFEQFF. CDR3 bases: TGTGCCAGCAGCCCTCCGCCGGGGACTTCATTCGAGCAGTTCTTC.

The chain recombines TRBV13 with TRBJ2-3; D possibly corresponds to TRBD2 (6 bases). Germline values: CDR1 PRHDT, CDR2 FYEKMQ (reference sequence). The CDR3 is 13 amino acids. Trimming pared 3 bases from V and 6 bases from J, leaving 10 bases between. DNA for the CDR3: TGTGCCAGCAGCTTCCGGACTAAGGATACGCAGTATTTT. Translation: CASSFRTKDTQYF.

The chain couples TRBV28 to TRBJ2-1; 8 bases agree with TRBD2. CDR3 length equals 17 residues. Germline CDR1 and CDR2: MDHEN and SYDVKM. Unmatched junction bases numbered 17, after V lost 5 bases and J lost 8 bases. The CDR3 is CASSAPWTSGSRYEQFF. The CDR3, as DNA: TGTGCCAGCAGTGCCCCCTGGACGAGCGGGAGTAGATATGAGCAGTTCTTC.

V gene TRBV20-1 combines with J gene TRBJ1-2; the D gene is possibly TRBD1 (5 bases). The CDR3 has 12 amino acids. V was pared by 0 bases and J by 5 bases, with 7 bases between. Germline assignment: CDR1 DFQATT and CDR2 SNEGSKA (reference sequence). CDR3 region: CSARDREYGYTF. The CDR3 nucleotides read TGCAGTGCTAGAGACAGGGAGTATGGCTACACCTTC.

The CDR3 here is CASSLMAGPYGYTF. The CDR3 DNA follows: TGCGCCAGCAGCCTGATGGCAGGACCCTATGGCTACACCTTC. The chain carries TRBV5-1 and TRBJ1-2, with D hard to call. V was pared by 4 bases and J by 4 bases, with 14 bases between. The CDR3 has 14 amino acids. Germline lookup yields CDR1 SGHRS and CDR2 YFSETQ.

CDR3 coding DNA: TGCAGTGTTGAGAGAGGGCGGGGACGCACAGATACGCAGTATTTT. Protein sequence: CSVERGRGRTDTQYF. The chain carries TRBV20-1 and TRBJ2-3; a possible D gene is TRBD2 (6 bases). The germline CDR1 and CDR2 sequences are DFQATT and SNEGSKA (reference sequence). This CDR3 is built from 15 residues. With 7 bases removed from V and 1 base from J, the gap between germline ends came to 18 bases.

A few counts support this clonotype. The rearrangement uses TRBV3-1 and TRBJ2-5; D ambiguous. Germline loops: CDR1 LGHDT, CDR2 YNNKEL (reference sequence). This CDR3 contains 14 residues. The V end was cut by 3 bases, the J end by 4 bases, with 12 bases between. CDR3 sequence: CASSQRSARETQYF. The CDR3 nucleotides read TGTGCCAGCAGCCAGCGGTCTGCTCGAGAGACCCAGTACTTC.

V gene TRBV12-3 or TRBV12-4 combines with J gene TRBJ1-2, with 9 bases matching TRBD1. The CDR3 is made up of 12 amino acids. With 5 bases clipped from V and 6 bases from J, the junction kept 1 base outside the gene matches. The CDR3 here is CASSGTGNGYTF. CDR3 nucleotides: TGTGCCAGCAGTGGGACAGGGAATGGCTACACCTTC.

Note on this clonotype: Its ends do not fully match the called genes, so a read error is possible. The CDR3 here is CASSVGSDSPPHF. The CDR3 DNA reads as TGTGCCAGCAGCGTCGGCAGTGACTCACCCCCCCACTTT. The chain joins TRBV9 to TRBJ1-6; D unclear. Germline CDR1 SGDLS, CDR2 YYNGEE. The CDR3 runs to 13 residues.

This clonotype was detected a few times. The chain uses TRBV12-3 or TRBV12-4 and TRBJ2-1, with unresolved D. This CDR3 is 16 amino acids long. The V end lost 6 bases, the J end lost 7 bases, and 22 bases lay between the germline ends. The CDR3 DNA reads TGTGCCAGCAGCCCGGAAATCGGGTCCTTGGGGAATGAGCAGTTCTTC. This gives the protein CASSPEIGSLGNEQFF.

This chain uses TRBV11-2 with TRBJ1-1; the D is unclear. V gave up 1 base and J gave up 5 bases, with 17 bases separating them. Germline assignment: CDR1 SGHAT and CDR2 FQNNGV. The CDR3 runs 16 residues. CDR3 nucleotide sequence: TGTGCCAGCAGCTTAGCCCCCGGGGAGCGTGGGACTGAAGCTTTCTTT. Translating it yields CASSLAPGERGTEAFF.

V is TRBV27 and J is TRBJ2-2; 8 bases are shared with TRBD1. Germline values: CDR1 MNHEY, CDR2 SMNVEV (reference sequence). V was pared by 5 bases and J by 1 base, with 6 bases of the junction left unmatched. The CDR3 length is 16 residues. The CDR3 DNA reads TGTGCCAGCAGTCCCGGACAGGGTGGGAACACCGGGGAGCTGTTTTTT. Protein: CASSPGQGGNTGELFF.

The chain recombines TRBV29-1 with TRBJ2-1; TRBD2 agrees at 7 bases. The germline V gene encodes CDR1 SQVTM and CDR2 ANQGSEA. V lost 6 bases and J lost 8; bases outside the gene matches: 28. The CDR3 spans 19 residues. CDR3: CSVNGPPDEAGIGPDEQFF. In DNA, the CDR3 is TGCAGCGTAAACGGCCCCCCCGACGAAGCGGGAATTGGGCCCGATGAGCAGTTCTTC.

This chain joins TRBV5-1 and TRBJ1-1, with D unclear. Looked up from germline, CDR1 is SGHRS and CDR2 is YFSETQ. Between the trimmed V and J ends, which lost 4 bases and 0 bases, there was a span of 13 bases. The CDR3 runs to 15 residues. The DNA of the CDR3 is TGCGCCAGCAGCCTGGTGACACTAATGAACACTGAAGCTTTCTTT. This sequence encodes CASSLVTLMNTEAFF.

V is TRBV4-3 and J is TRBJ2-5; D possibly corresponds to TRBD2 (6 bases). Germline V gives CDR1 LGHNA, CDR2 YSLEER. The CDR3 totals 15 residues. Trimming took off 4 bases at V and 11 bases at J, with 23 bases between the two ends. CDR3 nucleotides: TGCGCCAGCAGCCCTCGGCGCGGGATCCAATACGTGCAGTACTTC. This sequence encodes CASSPRRGIQYVQYF.

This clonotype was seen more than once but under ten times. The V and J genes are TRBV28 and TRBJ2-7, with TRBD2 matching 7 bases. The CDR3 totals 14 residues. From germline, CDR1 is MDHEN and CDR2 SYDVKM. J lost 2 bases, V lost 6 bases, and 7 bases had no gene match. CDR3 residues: CASSAGTKPYEQYF. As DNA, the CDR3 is TGTGCCAGCAGCGCCGGGACTAAACCCTACGAGCAGTACTTC.

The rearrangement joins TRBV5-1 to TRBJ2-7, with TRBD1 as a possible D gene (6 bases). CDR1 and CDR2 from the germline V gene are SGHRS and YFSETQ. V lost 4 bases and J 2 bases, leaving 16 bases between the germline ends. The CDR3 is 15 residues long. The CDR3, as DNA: TGCGCCAGCAGCCGAGTGTTCAGGGGCACCTACGAGCAGTACTTC. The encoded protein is CASSRVFRGTYEQYF.